The 27 T cell receptor beta chains reported below all come from one sample, sequenced in a study of blood T cell repertoires in COVID-19 (dated by TCRdb to the early 2020s). To prepare the library, the immunoSEQ multiplex PCR assay was applied. TCRdb took this table from immuneACCESS and kept in-frame rearrangements with V and J called. Such tables lack part of the clones; where checked against another copy, unresolved V genes explain under half of the gap, and the rest is unexplained. This sample comprises fewer than 200,000 clones, around nine tenths of them detected only once. The ten largest account for over 2% of the sample. The sequenced material came from peripheral blood. Receptors originate from a woman at least 80 years old with COVID-19, enrolled during active disease.

The chain employs TRBV6-5 and TRBJ1-6, with 9 bases identical to TRBD1. The germline CDR1 and CDR2 sequences are MNHEY and SVGAGI. Trimming cost V 1 base and J 8 bases; bases outside gene matches: 3. This CDR3 region has 15 residues. In DNA, the CDR3 is TGTGCCAGCAGTTACTTGGACAGGGGTTATTCACCCCTCCACTTT. This gives the protein CASSYLDRGYSPLHF.

This clone was observed a few times. This chain links TRBV18 with TRBJ1-5; D gene unclear. Trimming pared 3 bases from V and 4 bases from J, leaving 13 bases between. CDR3 size: 15 residues. Germline V gives CDR1 KGHSH, CDR2 LQKENI. Here the CDR3 reads CASSPDGRENQPQHF. In DNA, the CDR3 is TGTGCCAGCTCACCGGACGGGCGGGAAAATCAGCCCCAGCATTTT.

This clone was picked up one time. The chain combines TRBV14 with TRBJ1-1; D is perhaps TRBD1 (5 bases). Germline V gene data show CDR1 as SGHDN and CDR2 as FVKESK. Trimming removed 4 bases at V and 8 bases at J, with 17 bases between. The length of the CDR3 is 14 residues. The CDR3 DNA sequence: TGTGCCAGCAGCCGCCCCCCTAAGACAGCGGAAGCTTTCTTT. This codes for CASSRPPKTAEAFF.

The rearrangement uses TRBV10-3 and TRBJ2-5, with TRBD2 identical over 8 bases. The ends lost 6 bases at V and 5 bases at J; junction bases unmatched: 8. There are 14 residues in the CDR3. CDR1 ENHRY and CDR2 SYGVKD come from the germline V gene. In DNA, the CDR3 is TGTGCCATCAGGGGTTCGGGAGGGGAGGAGACCCAGTACTTC. Amino acids: CAIRGSGGEETQYF.

The chain couples TRBV4-2 to TRBJ2-1, with D possibly TRBD1 on 6 matching bases. CDR3 size: 20 residues. Germline V gives CDR1 LGHNA, CDR2 YNFKEQ. V lost 0 bases and J 0 bases, leaving 21 bases between the germline ends. This chain's CDR3 is CASSQDLGGMRVPSYNEQFF. The DNA of the CDR3 is TGTGCCAGCAGCCAAGATCTAGGGGGAATGAGGGTCCCCTCCTACAATGAGCAGTTCTTC.

V is TRBV28 and J is TRBJ1-6; D gene unclear. The V end lost 3 bases, the J end lost 10 bases, and 13 bases lay between the germline ends. The CDR3 contains 14 residues. Per germline, CDR1 MDHEN and CDR2 SYDVKM. DNA for the CDR3: TGTGCCAGCAGTTTTAACGGGGTACTCTCACCCCTCCACTTT. Its protein is CASSFNGVLSPLHF.

The chain joins TRBV19 to TRBJ2-1; 7 positions agree with TRBD1. V lost 10 bases and J lost 6; bases outside the gene matches: 12. The CDR3 length is 14 residues. Germline CDR1 and CDR2: LNHDA and SQIVND (reference sequence). The CDR3 bases are TGTGCCACCAAAGACAGGGTCTGGGGCAATGAGCAGTTCTTC. Amino acid sequence: CATKDRVWGNEQFF.

V gene TRBV19 combines with J gene TRBJ1-1, with D hard to call. The CDR3 contains 12 residues. CDR1 and CDR2 (germline): LNHDA, SQIVND (reference sequence). V lost 5 bases and J 0 bases, leaving 4 bases between the germline ends. Written as DNA, the CDR3 is TGTGCCAGTAGTGACATGAACACTGAAGCTTTCTTT. Translation: CASSDMNTEAFF.

The rearrangement joins TRBV12-3 or TRBV12-4 to TRBJ1-1, with D possibly TRBD1 on 5 matching bases. The CDR3 runs 12 residues. V dropped 7 bases and J dropped 4 bases, with 10 bases sitting between them. CDR3 protein: CASTLRGTEAFF. The CDR3 bases are TGTGCCAGCACCCTTAGGGGCACTGAAGCTTTCTTT.

This rearrangement joins TRBV28 to TRBJ1-5; possible D gene TRBD1, 5 bases. The CDR3 has 14 amino acids. Germline V gives CDR1 MDHEN, CDR2 SYDVKM. Trimming took 6 bases from V and 4 from J, leaving 13 bases between them. CDR3 bases: TGTGCCAGCAGAGAGGGCGGGGCAAATCAGCCCCAGCATTTT. Its protein is CASREGGANQPQHF.

The CDR3 nucleotides read TGTGCCAGCCGGAGGGATTCAGATACGCAGTATTTT. Its translation: CASRRDSDTQYF. The chain carries TRBV6-5 and TRBJ2-3; D might be TRBD2 (6 bases). Germline V lookup: CDR1 MNHEY, CDR2 SVGAGI. V was shortened by 8 bases and J by 4 bases, with 10 bases between the two germline ends. The CDR3 runs 12 residues.

The CDR3 spells CASSQEKTSGGPGGYF. The DNA of the CDR3 is TGTGCCAGCAGCCAAGAGAAAACTAGCGGGGGACCAGGAGGGTACTTC. The chain uses TRBV3-1 (or the pseudogene TRBV3-2) and TRBJ2-7; TRBD2 aligns across 11 bases. The V gene end was trimmed by 0 bases and the J gene end by 12 bases; junction bases not matched to a gene: 13. Germline V gene lookup returns CDR1 LGHDT and CDR2 YNNKEL (reference sequence). The CDR3 extends over 16 amino acids.

This chain links TRBV2 with TRBJ2-6; TRBD1 aligns across 10 bases. This CDR3 has 16 amino acids. The J segment lost 0 bases and the V segment lost 8 bases, leaving 4 bases of the junction unmatched. Germline-derived CDR1 and CDR2 are SNHLY and FYNNEI. The CDR3 here is CASGTGAVSGANVLTF. For the CDR3, the DNA is TGTGCCAGCGGGACAGGGGCCGTCTCTGGGGCCAACGTCCTGACTTTC.

This clone was counted a few times. V gene TRBV7-9 combines with J gene TRBJ1-6, with D possibly TRBD1 on 6 matching bases. Looked up from germline, CDR1 is SEHNR and CDR2 is FQNEAQ (reference sequence). The V gene lost 3 bases and the J gene lost 3 bases, with 6 bases spanning the gap. The CDR3 contains 14 residues. CDR3 in amino acids: CASSLDSYNSPLHF. CDR3 sequence (DNA): TGTGCCAGCAGCTTGGACAGCTATAATTCACCCCTCCACTTT.

The chain is built from TRBV24-1 and TRBJ2-3; 12 bases match TRBD2. V lost 4 bases, J lost 7 bases, and 8 bases stayed unmatched. This CDR3 has 16 residues. Germline V gene lookup returns CDR1 KGHDR and CDR2 SFDVKD. The CDR3 region has the DNA TGTGCCACCAGTGACAGACTAGCGGGAGTTATTAATACGCAGTATTTT. Residues: CATSDRLAGVINTQYF.

This sequence joins TRBV5-5 and TRBJ1-5, with D possibly TRBD1 on 5 matching bases. Germline V lookup: CDR1 SGHKS, CDR2 YYEKEE (reference sequence). The length of the CDR3 is 16 residues. Trimming cost V 2 bases and J 1 base, with 13 bases left between them. CDR3 DNA sequence: TGTGCCAGCAGCTTAGGGGATTTGGGGAGCAATCAGCCCCAGCATTTT. Translating gives CASSLGDLGSNQPQHF.

The J gene is TRBJ2-6, the V gene TRBV14, with D possibly matching TRBD2 (5 bases). The CDR3 totals 20 residues. With 4 bases removed from V and 0 bases from J, the gap between germline ends came to 22 bases. Germline CDR1 SGHDN, CDR2 FVKESK. The CDR3: CASSPMWTLHENSGANVLTF. The CDR3 DNA follows: TGTGCCAGCAGCCCAATGTGGACTTTACACGAAAACTCTGGGGCCAACGTCCTGACTTTC.

The chain combines TRBV9 with TRBJ1-1; 7 nucleotides agree with TRBD1. CDR1 SGDLS and CDR2 YYNGEE come from the germline V gene. The CDR3 loop spans 15 amino acids. V lost 3 bases and J lost 5; bases outside the gene matches: 10. CDR3 nucleotides: TGTGCCAGCAGCGCCACTCAGGGGGTAGGAACTGAAGCTTTCTTT. Amino acids: CASSATQGVGTEAFF. The complete variable domain, with remaining parts taken from reference TRBV9 and TRBJ1-1, reads DSGVTQTPKHLITATGQRVTLRCSPRSGDLSVYWYQQSLDQGLQFLIQYYNGEERAKGNILERFSAQQFPDLHSELNLSSLELGDSALYFCASSATQGVGTEAFFGQGTRLTVV.

This clone was picked up one time. The V and J genes are TRBV6-5 and TRBJ2-3, with D unresolved. V shed 5 bases and J shed 6 bases, with 6 bases lying between them. CDR3 size: 11 residues. The germline CDR1 and CDR2 sequences are MNHEY and SVGAGI. CDR3 DNA sequence: TGTGCCAGCAGTACGACTGATACGCAGTATTTT. It yields the protein CASSTTDTQYF.

This sequence joins TRBV27 and TRBJ2-7, with 8 bases that match TRBD1. V shed 7 bases and J 4 bases; nucleotides not matched to a gene: 12. Germline CDR1 is MNHEY and CDR2 is SMNVEV (reference sequence). CDR3 length: 15 residues. Here the CDR3 reads CASTGRGLEGYEQYF. The CDR3 nucleotides read TGTGCCAGCACGGGCAGGGGGCTGGAGGGTTACGAGCAGTACTTC.

V is TRBV20-1 and J is TRBJ2-3; D gene uncertain. From germline, CDR1 is DFQATT and CDR2 SNEGSKA (reference sequence). This CDR3 has 10 residues. With 3 bases removed from V and 5 bases from J, the gap between germline ends came to 3 bases. The CDR3 DNA reads as TGCAGTGCTAGTCGAGATACGCAGTATTTT. Translation: CSASRDTQYF.

The CDR3 reads CASKILATTQYF. The CDR3 bases are TGTGCCAGCAAGATTCTCGCTACTACGCAGTATTTT. The genes are TRBV2 and TRBJ2-3; D is undetermined. V lost 7 bases to trimming and J lost 8 bases, with 13 bases between them. From germline, CDR1 is SNHLY and CDR2 FYNNEI. The length of the CDR3 is 12 residues.

This chain connects TRBV2 to TRBJ2-3; D is perhaps TRBD2 (6 bases). Germline V gives CDR1 SNHLY, CDR2 FYNNEI. V lost 6 bases and J 8 bases, leaving 12 bases between the germline ends. The CDR3 covers 12 residues. CDR3 protein: CASSASTSTQYF. The CDR3 coding sequence is TGTGCCAGCAGCGCCTCGACTAGTACGCAGTATTTT. The complete variable domain, with remaining parts taken from reference TRBV2 and TRBJ2-3, reads EPEVTQTPSHQVTQMGQEVILRCVPISNHLYFYWYRQILGQKVEFLVSFYNNEISEKSEIFDDQFSVERPDGSNFTLKIRSTKLEDSAMYFCASSASTSTQYFGPGTRLTVL.

V usage is TRBV4-2 and J usage is TRBJ2-1; 9 bases line up with TRBD2. The CDR3 runs 16 residues. V was clipped by 1 base and J by 9 bases; unmatched bases: 10. Germline CDR1 reads LGHNA; CDR2 reads YNFKEQ. CDR3 sequence (DNA): TGTGCCAGCAGCCAAGGGGTACAGCGGGAGGTGACTGAGCAGTTCTTC. It translates to CASSQGVQREVTEQFF.

This rearrangement joins TRBV7-3 to TRBJ1-6; D remains unclear. Germline assignment: CDR1 SGHTA and CDR2 FQGTGA. V was clipped by 4 bases and J by 4 bases, with 14 bases between them. The CDR3 covers 16 residues. The CDR3 region is CASSSGRERYNSPLHF. The DNA for the CDR3 is TGTGCCAGCAGCTCAGGACGGGAACGTTATAATTCACCCCTCCACTTT.

This clone was counted a few times. The genes are TRBV29-1 and TRBJ1-2, with D tentatively TRBD1 (6 bases). This CDR3 spans 12 amino acids. Trimming took 7 bases from V and 7 from J, leaving 16 bases between them. Germline CDR1 SQVTM, CDR2 ANQGSEA. The CDR3 region has the DNA TGCAGCGCCCAAGCAGGGGCTGGTGGCTACACCTTC. It translates to CSAQAGAGGYTF.

The rearrangement uses TRBV9 and TRBJ2-1; 10 positions agree with TRBD2. CDR1 is SGDLS and CDR2 is YYNGEE in the germline V gene. This CDR3 has 15 amino acids. V was clipped by 7 bases and J by 10 bases; unmatched bases: 14. Here the CDR3 reads CASSLTWLAGEEQFF. CDR3 coding DNA: TGTGCCAGCTCTCTTACCTGGCTAGCGGGAGAGGAGCAGTTCTTC. The variable domain in full, completed from reference TRBV9 and TRBJ2-1, reads DSGVTQTPKHLITATGQRVTLRCSPRSGDLSVYWYQQSLDQGLQFLIQYYNGEERAKGNILERFSAQQFPDLHSELNLSSLELGDSALYFCASSLTWLAGEEQFFGPGTRLTVL.